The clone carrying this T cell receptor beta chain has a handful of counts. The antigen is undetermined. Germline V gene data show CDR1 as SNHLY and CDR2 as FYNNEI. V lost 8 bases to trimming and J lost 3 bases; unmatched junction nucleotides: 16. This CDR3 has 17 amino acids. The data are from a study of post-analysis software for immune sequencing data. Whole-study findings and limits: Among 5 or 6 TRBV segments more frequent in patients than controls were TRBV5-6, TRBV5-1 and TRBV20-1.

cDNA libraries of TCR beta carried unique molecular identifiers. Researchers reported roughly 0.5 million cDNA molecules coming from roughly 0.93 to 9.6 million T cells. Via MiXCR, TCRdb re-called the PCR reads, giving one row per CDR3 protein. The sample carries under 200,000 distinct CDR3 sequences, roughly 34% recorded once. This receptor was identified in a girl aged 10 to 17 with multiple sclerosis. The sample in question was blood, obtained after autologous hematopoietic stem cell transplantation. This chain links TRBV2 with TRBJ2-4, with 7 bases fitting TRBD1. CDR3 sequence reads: CASSFPDDRVDKNIQYF. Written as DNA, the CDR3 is TGTGCCAGCTCTTTTCCCGACGACAGGGTCGACAAAAACATTCAGTACTTC. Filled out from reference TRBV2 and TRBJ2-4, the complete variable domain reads EPEVTQTPSHQVTQMGQEVILRCVPISNHLYFYWYRQILGQKVEFLVSFYNNEISEKSEIFDDQFSVERPDGSNFTLKIRSTKLEDSAMYFCASSFPDDRVDKNIQYFGAGTRLSVL.